The subject of this entry is one T cell receptor beta chain. Antigen specificity is unknown. The CDR3 sequence is 15 residues long. The germline CDR1 and CDR2 sequences are DFQATT and SNEGSKA (reference sequence). V gave up 5 bases and J gave up 4 bases; unmatched junction bases: 4. The entry originates in a study of T cell repertoires in cytomegalovirus infection. Study at large: From public TCR beta signatures came an indication of both CMV infection and matching HLA type. Study findings and constraints: The ex vivo response showed dominance by HLA-C-restricted CMV-specific TCR beta clonotypes.

TCRdb reanalysed the reads using MiXCR and keeps one entry per CDR3 protein. The table includes approximately 500,000 distinct CDR3 sequences, roughly 10% detected once. The sequence was collected from a human donor in good health (CMV status not recorded). Some clones in this sample may be carry-over from other donors' samples. The sequenced sample consisted of PBMCs. V usage is TRBV20-1 and J usage is TRBJ2-5; 16 bases line up with TRBD2. CDR3 sequence reads: CSAGTSGRAGETQYF. The CDR3 nucleotides are TGCAGTGCTGGGACTAGCGGGAGGGCCGGAGAGACCCAGTACTTC.